This T cell receptor beta chain was captured by sequencing in a study of CD4 T cells in relation to SARS-CoV-2 and coronaviruses. A word on this clone: Its antigen is unidentified.

Profiling relied on immunoSEQ multiplex PCR, and the TCRdb table lists in-frame clones only, not all of them. This table holds over 35,000 clones, 77% found once. Trimming removed 3 bases from V and 5 bases from J; junction bases left unmatched: 12. Per germline, CDR1 KGHSH and CDR2 LQKENI. The CDR3 totals 16 residues. The sample consisted of memory CD4+ T cells from PBMCs, cultured in vitro. This receptor was obtained from an adult with COVID-19. The chain combines TRBV18 with TRBJ2-5; 7 bases map to TRBD2. The CDR3 spells CASSPLKTSQAETQYF. In DNA, the CDR3 is TGTGCCAGCTCACCCTTGAAGACTAGCCAGGCCGAGACCCAGTACTTC.